This T cell receptor beta chain was captured by sequencing in a study of OX40 agonist ivuxolimab in advanced cancers. Trimming removed 0 bases from V and 5 bases from J; junction bases left unmatched: 9. The CDR3 contains 16 residues. Germline V gene sequence: CDR1 SGHRS, CDR2 YFSETQ. Only in-frame clones appear in the TCRdb table, and some are missing; sequencing was by immunoSEQ multiplex PCR. The sample lists 77,000 or so clones; roughly 94% were seen once. This specimen consisted of CD4+ or CD8+ T cells sorted from blood, obtained in a trial of the OX40 agonist ivuxolimab. The chain joins TRBV5-1 to TRBJ2-3; TRBD1 agrees at 7 bases. The clonotype was recovered from an adult with an advanced solid tumor such as melanoma, head and neck, liver or kidney cancer. The CDR3 nucleotides are TGCGCCAGCAGCTTGGCCGGGACAGACAAAGGAGATACGCAGTATTTT. This sequence encodes CASSLAGTDKGDTQYF.